These 28 T cell receptor beta chains share one sample of origin, sequenced in a study of naive and memory T cell subsets. An equimolar mix of two oligonucleotides served as the beta constant-region primer for TRBC1 and TRBC2. TCRdb reprocessed the UMI-ligation and nested PCR reads with MiXCR, giving one entry per CDR3 protein. The data contain tens of thousands of distinct CDR3 sequences, about 11% of them singletons. Sequencing used effector memory CD4+ T cells from blood. Stated subset: effector memory, CD45RA- CD27-. The source is a human donor in good health.

In its sample, this clonotype was seen many times. This sequence joins TRBV12-3 or TRBV12-4 and TRBJ2-4; no clear D. The CDR3 has 13 amino acids. V was trimmed by 6 bases and J by 5 bases, leaving 11 bases between them. The CDR3 DNA reads TGTGCCAGCAGCTCCCTCAGCCAAAACATTCAGTACTTC. Translating gives CASSSLSQNIQYF.

This clonotype was counted ten times or more. This chain links TRBV7-9 with TRBJ2-5; D may be TRBD1 or TRBD2 (5 bases each). Per the germline V gene, CDR1 is SEHNR and CDR2 is FQNEAQ (reference sequence). V was shortened by 0 bases and J by 1 base, with 9 bases between the two germline ends. The CDR3 is 15 residues long. The CDR3 spells CASSLAGEGQETQYF. The CDR3 region has the DNA TGTGCCAGCAGCTTAGCGGGGGAAGGCCAAGAGACCCAGTACTTC.

The V call is TRBV7-2, the J call TRBJ1-3; D unclear. The CDR3 has 14 amino acids. Trimming shortened V by 9 bases and J by 0 bases, and 12 bases separated the two germline ends. Looked up from germline, CDR1 is SGHTA and CDR2 is FQGNSA. The CDR3 DNA follows: TGTGCCAGTATATCGGGCCCCTCTGGAAACACCATATATTTT. Protein: CASISGPSGNTIYF.

This clonotype was found many times. This chain links TRBV7-3 with TRBJ2-1; TRBD2 agrees at 8 bases. The CDR3 has 15 residues. J gave up 5 bases and V 0 bases, and 3 bases lay outside the gene matches. The V gene's germline CDR1 is SGHTA and CDR2 FQGTGA. The CDR3, as DNA: TGTGCCAGCAGCTTAACGATTAGCGGGAACAATGAGCAGTTCTTC. Translated, it gives CASSLTISGNNEQFF.

This clonotype was seen ten or more times. This chain links TRBV27 with TRBJ1-4; D is ambiguous. This CDR3 region has 13 residues. Trimming removed 6 bases from V and 2 bases from J, with 7 bases in between. CDR1 MNHEY and CDR2 SMNVEV come from the germline V gene (reference sequence). The CDR3 DNA is TGTGCCAGCAGGACCGTTACTAATGAAAAACTGTTTTTT. Translated: CASRTVTNEKLFF.

The chain has TRBV6-5 and TRBJ1-1; D gene ambiguous. The CDR3 length is 13 residues. Germline CDR1 is MNHEY and CDR2 is SVGAGI. Trimming left V 5 bases short and J 3 bases short, with 10 bases between. The DNA of the CDR3 is TGTGCCAGCAGTAAAATACAGCACACTGAAGCTTTCTTT. This sequence encodes CASSKIQHTEAFF.

This clonotype was seen many times. The rearrangement uses TRBV7-2 and TRBJ2-1; tentatively, D is TRBD2 (6 bases). Trimming shortened V by 3 bases and J by 2 bases, and 11 bases separated the two germline ends. The CDR3 sequence is 15 residues long. The germline CDR1 and CDR2 sequences are SGHTA and FQGNSA. This CDR3 is CASSFEGGPYNEQFF. CDR3 bases: TGTGCCAGCAGCTTTGAGGGAGGACCCTACAATGAGCAGTTCTTC.

This clonotype has a count of ten or more. The V call is TRBV4-3, the J call TRBJ1-2, with unresolved D. Germline V lookup: CDR1 LGHNA, CDR2 YSLEER. The CDR3 loop spans 16 amino acids. V was cut by 0 bases and J by 8 bases, with 19 bases left in between. CDR3 sequence: CASSQDGTGISYGYTF. CDR3 coding DNA: TGCGCCAGCAGCCAAGATGGTACGGGTATTTCTTACGGCTACACCTTC.

This rearrangement joins TRBV5-1 to TRBJ2-7; D not certain. Trimming shortened V by 6 bases and J by 1 base, and 11 bases separated the two germline ends. CDR3 length equals 13 residues. Germline V gene lookup returns CDR1 SGHRS and CDR2 YFSETQ. The CDR3 nucleotides read TGCGCCAGCACCCTCGAGGATTCCTACGAGCAGTACTTC. It translates to CASTLEDSYEQYF.

The gene calls are TRBV28 and TRBJ2-7; TRBD2 agrees at 8 bases. Germline loops: CDR1 MDHEN, CDR2 SYDVKM. The CDR3 spans 15 residues. Trimming took 7 bases from V and 4 from J; bases not matched to a gene: 12. Here the CDR3 reads CASTESGRENYEQYF. CDR3 in DNA: TGTGCCAGCACCGAAAGCGGGAGAGAGAATTACGAGCAGTACTTC.

The table lists this clonotype with many counts. The V gene is TRBV29-1, the J gene TRBJ2-1, with D hard to call. The CDR3 covers 10 residues. Germline V lookup: CDR1 SQVTM, CDR2 ANQGSEA. The chain's CDR3 is CGYDQNEQFF. CDR3 nucleotides: TGCGGATACGACCAGAATGAGCAGTTCTTC.

This clonotype was counted only a few times. In nucleotides, the CDR3 is TGTGCCAGCAGCCTTTTGGACAGGGACAGCGGGGAGCTGTTTTTT. Its protein product is CASSLLDRDSGELFF. The V and J genes are TRBV7-2 and TRBJ2-2; 8 bases line up with TRBD1. Germline lookup yields CDR1 SGHTA and CDR2 FQGNSA. V lost 5 bases and J lost 7; bases outside the gene matches: 9. The CDR3 length is 15 residues.

This clonotype was picked up many times. The V and J genes are TRBV24-1 and TRBJ2-3, with 8 bases identical to TRBD1. V was clipped by 9 bases and J by 2 bases; unmatched bases: 6. This CDR3 has 14 amino acids. Germline values: CDR1 KGHDR, CDR2 SFDVKD. CDR3 DNA: TGTGCCACCGCCGGGACAGGCCCCACAGATACGCAGTATTTT. Translation: CATAGTGPTDTQYF.

The rearrangement joins TRBV7-9 to TRBJ1-3; 7 bases are a match to TRBD1. CDR3 length: 14 amino acids. After removal of 5 bases from V and 6 bases from J, the junction contained 7 bases not matched to a gene. Germline V gives CDR1 SEHNR, CDR2 FQNEAQ (reference sequence). The chain's CDR3 is CASSKQGRENTIYF. CDR3 in DNA: TGTGCCAGCAGCAAACAGGGGAGGGAAAACACCATATATTTT.

This chain joins TRBV18 and TRBJ1-4, with D hard to call. The CDR3 contains 15 residues. Germline values: CDR1 KGHSH, CDR2 LQKENI. The ends were cut back, 10 bases at V and 0 bases at J, with 15 bases in the middle. CDR3 sequence: CATRSPVATNEKLFF. CDR3 sequence (DNA): TGTGCCACCCGCAGTCCCGTTGCAACTAATGAAAAACTGTTTTTT.

In this sample, this clonotype turned up many times. The chain recombines TRBV7-2 with TRBJ2-3; 7 nucleotides agree with TRBD1. Germline V gene lookup returns CDR1 SGHTA and CDR2 FQGNSA. V shed 0 bases, J shed 1 base, and the junction held 4 bases outside the gene matches. The CDR3 runs to 16 residues. CDR3 nucleotide sequence: TGTGCCAGCAGCTTAGCGGACAGGACCCGCACAGATACGCAGTATTTT. It encodes CASSLADRTRTDTQYF.

This clonotype was found a few times. The gene calls are TRBV10-3 and TRBJ1-5; a possible D gene is TRBD1 (5 bases). Germline V CDR1 and CDR2: ENHRY, SYGVKD. Trimming stripped 2 bases from V and 5 bases from J, with 10 bases between. This CDR3 spans 14 amino acids. The CDR3 DNA sequence: TGTGCCATCAGTGAGCAGGGATTGGATCAGCCCCAGCATTTT. Translated: CAISEQGLDQPQHF.

The CDR3 DNA is TGTGCCAGCAGTGAAGTAGAGAATAAGCCCCAGCATTTT. Its protein is CASSEVENKPQHF. The chain combines TRBV2 with TRBJ1-5, with no clear D. Germline assignment: CDR1 SNHLY and CDR2 FYNNEI. This CDR3 has 13 residues. Deletions cut 1 base from V and 8 bases from J, with 9 bases between.

This rearrangement joins TRBV2 to TRBJ1-6, with 9 nucleotides matching TRBD1. CDR1 SNHLY and CDR2 FYNNEI come from the germline V gene. V lost 6 bases to trimming and J lost 7 bases; unmatched junction nucleotides: 10. The CDR3 runs 16 residues. The CDR3 DNA reads TGTGCCAGCAGAGAACAGGGGGCGGGTCTGAATTCACCCCTCCACTTT. Its protein product is CASREQGAGLNSPLHF. Drawing the rest from reference TRBV2 and TRBJ1-6, the complete variable domain is EPEVTQTPSHQVTQMGQEVILRCVPISNHLYFYWYRQILGQKVEFLVSFYNNEISEKSEIFDDQFSVERPDGSNFTLKIRSTKLEDSAMYFCASREQGAGLNSPLHFGNGTRLTVT.

This clonotype was picked up many times. This chain connects TRBV7-2 to TRBJ2-7; 10 bases are a match to TRBD2. The CDR3 runs to 17 residues. The junction had 9 bases not matched to a gene; V was cut back by 1 base and J by 3 bases. In germline, CDR1 is SGHTA, CDR2 FQGNSA. The CDR3 here is CASSLGYSGRLGYEQYF. In DNA, the CDR3 is TGTGCCAGCAGCTTAGGGTATAGCGGGAGGCTCGGCTACGAGCAGTACTTC.

This clonotype occurred a few times. The V call is TRBV12-3 or TRBV12-4, the J call TRBJ1-1; the match to TRBD1 covers 8 bases. The CDR3 runs 16 residues. Trimming removed 6 bases from V and 0 bases from J; junction bases left unmatched: 9. The CDR3 loop reads CASRGDRRGLNTEAFF. CDR3 sequence (DNA): TGTGCCAGCAGAGGGGACAGGAGAGGGCTGAACACTGAAGCTTTCTTT.

Ten or more counts support this clonotype. The chain employs TRBV5-5 and TRBJ1-5; D is ambiguous. Germline CDR1 is SGHKS and CDR2 is YYEKEE (reference sequence). V lost 0 bases and J 4 bases, leaving 11 bases between the germline ends. The length of the CDR3 is 15 residues. The CDR3 DNA follows: TGTGCCAGCAGCTTGGAGACTTTGGAAAATCAGCCCCAGCATTTT. Protein sequence: CASSLETLENQPQHF.

This clonotype was seen more than once but under ten times. The chain has TRBV18 and TRBJ1-1; tentatively, D is TRBD1 (6 bases). The CDR3 sequence is 20 residues long. The V end was cut by 2 bases, the J end by 2 bases, with 27 bases between. Germline V gene data show CDR1 as KGHSH and CDR2 as LQKENI. The CDR3 nucleotides are TGTGCCAGCTCACCATCTCCCGGGACACGGACCATGAGATTAAACACTGAAGCTTTCTTT. Its translation: CASSPSPGTRTMRLNTEAFF. The whole variable domain, filled in from reference TRBV18 and TRBJ1-1, reads NAGVMQNPRHLVRRRGQEARLRCSPMKGHSHVYWYRQLPEEGLKFMVYLQKENIIDESGMPKERFSAEFPKEGPSILRIQQVVRGDSAAYFCASSPSPGTRTMRLNTEAFFGQGTRLTVV.

This clonotype was counted between two and nine times. The J gene is TRBJ2-7, the V gene TRBV12-5, with a tentative D call TRBD2 (5 bases). This CDR3 comprises 13 residues. Trimming took 6 bases from V and 6 from J, leaving 15 bases between them. From germline, CDR1 is LGHNT and CDR2 FRNRAP. The CDR3 DNA sequence: TGTGCTAGTGGGGACGAGGGCCGGTTCGAGCAGTACTTC. It translates to CASGDEGRFEQYF.

Of note for this clonotype: This may be a read error, as it is one base from a much larger clone. This chain connects TRBV12-3 or TRBV12-4 to TRBJ2-7; 8 positions match TRBD2. The CDR3 sequence is 16 residues long. V lost 1 base to trimming and J lost 3 bases; unmatched junction nucleotides: 8. The CDR3 DNA reads as TGTGCCAGCAGTTTAGGGTACGTAGCGGGGTACTACGAGCAGTACTTC. Amino acid sequence: CASSLGYVAGYYEQYF.

This clonotype occurred many times. This chain connects TRBV2 to TRBJ2-1; no definite D call. Per germline, CDR1 SNHLY and CDR2 FYNNEI. The V and J ends lost 6 bases and 2 bases respectively, with 11 bases between them. The CDR3 spans 14 residues. The CDR3 reads CASRTGGPYNEQFF. CDR3 bases: TGTGCCAGCAGGACTGGCGGTCCCTACAATGAGCAGTTCTTC.

The V gene is TRBV12-3 or TRBV12-4, the J gene TRBJ2-1, with D possibly matching TRBD2 (6 bases). Trimming took off 6 bases at V and 0 bases at J, with 9 bases between the two ends. This CDR3 region has 14 residues. In DNA form, the CDR3 reads TGTGCCAGCAGATCGGGACTCTCCTACAATGAGCAGTTCTTC. Translated: CASRSGLSYNEQFF.

In this sample, this clonotype is medium-sized. CDR3 in DNA: TGCGCCAGCAGCCCTACGGGCGGGGGGTTGTACATTCAGTACTTC. This gives the protein CASSPTGGGLYIQYF. The chain carries TRBV4-3 and TRBJ2-4, with 8 bases lining up with TRBD2. The junction had 10 bases not matched to a gene; V was cut back by 4 bases and J by 8 bases. CDR3 size: 15 residues. Germline lookup yields CDR1 LGHNA and CDR2 YSLEER.